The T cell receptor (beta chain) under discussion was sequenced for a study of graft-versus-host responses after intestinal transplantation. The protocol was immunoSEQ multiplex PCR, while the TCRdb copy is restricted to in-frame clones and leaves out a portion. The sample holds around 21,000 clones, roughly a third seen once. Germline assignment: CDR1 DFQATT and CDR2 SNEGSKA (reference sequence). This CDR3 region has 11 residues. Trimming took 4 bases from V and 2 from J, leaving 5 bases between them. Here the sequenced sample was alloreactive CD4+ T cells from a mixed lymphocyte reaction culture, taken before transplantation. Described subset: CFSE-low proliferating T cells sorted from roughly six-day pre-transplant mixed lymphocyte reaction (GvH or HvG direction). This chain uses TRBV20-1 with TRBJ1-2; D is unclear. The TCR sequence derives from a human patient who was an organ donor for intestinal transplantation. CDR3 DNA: TGCAGTGCTAAGACCAACTATGGCTACACCTTC. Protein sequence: CSAKTNYGYTF.